The 32 T cell receptor beta chains below were found in one sample sequenced in a study of shared clonotypes between healthy human individuals. Positive CCR7 selection of CD45RO-negative cells yielded the naive CD8 cells, and terminally differentiated effector memory CD45RA+ cells were excluded. This table comes from immunoSEQ multiplex PCR, and its TCRdb copy is limited to in-frame clones, with some not included. The sample lists about 2.2 million clones, roughly 93% occurring once. Input material: naive CD8+ T cells from PBMCs. All receptors derive from a young man in good health. Some clones in this sample may be carry-over from other donors' samples.

This clone was counted once. The chain uses TRBV15 and TRBJ2-3; 8 nucleotides agree with TRBD2. This CDR3 contains 15 residues. Per the germline V gene, CDR1 is LNHNV and CDR2 is YYDKDF (reference sequence). V was pared by 4 bases and J by 4 bases, with 7 bases of the junction left unmatched. The CDR3 coding sequence is TGTGCCACCAGCACCGGGACTAGGGGTGCAGATACGCAGTATTTT. Translation: CATSTGTRGADTQYF.

This chain joins TRBV7-6 and TRBJ2-7; 9 positions match TRBD1. With 8 bases clipped from V and 2 bases from J, the junction kept 7 bases outside the gene matches. The CDR3 extends over 14 amino acids. Germline V CDR1 and CDR2: SGHVS, FNYEAQ. CDR3 in DNA: TGTGCCAGCGGACCAGACAGGGGGACCTACGAGCAGTACTTC. The encoded protein is CASGPDRGTYEQYF.

The rearrangement joins TRBV6-5 to TRBJ2-7, with 7 bases fitting TRBD1. The V and J ends lost 10 bases and 6 bases, in that order; junction bases with no gene match: 12. The germline V gene has CDR1 MNHEY and CDR2 SVGAGI. The CDR3 runs 13 residues. DNA for the CDR3: TGTGCCACACACCCTCACCCAGGGGGCGAGCAGTACTTC. As protein: CATHPHPGGEQYF.

The chain employs TRBV7-9 and TRBJ2-1, with D unresolved. The CDR3 length is 14 residues. The germline CDR1 and CDR2 sequences are SEHNR and FQNEAQ (reference sequence). V lost 1 base, J lost 7 bases, and 11 bases lay in between. CDR3 region: CASSLVGVGNEQFF. The CDR3 DNA follows: TGTGCCAGCAGCTTAGTTGGGGTGGGGAATGAGCAGTTCTTC.

Here the CDR3 reads CASSSTGGEQPQHF. CDR3 coding DNA: TGTGCCAGCAGCTCAACAGGGGGGGAACAGCCCCAGCATTTT. The chain has TRBV7-6 and TRBJ1-5; 8 bases fit TRBD1. The CDR3 is made up of 14 amino acids. Trimming cost V 4 bases and J 7 bases; bases outside gene matches: 6. Germline values: CDR1 SGHVS, CDR2 FNYEAQ.

This chain uses TRBV4-1 with TRBJ1-2; D is possibly TRBD1 (5 bases). Trimming stripped 2 bases from V and 8 bases from J, with 18 bases between. The CDR3 consists of 15 residues. Germline-derived CDR1 and CDR2 are MGHRA and YSYEKL. The CDR3 is CASSQNSRGVGGYTF. CDR3 DNA: TGCGCCAGCAGCCAAAACTCTAGGGGAGTGGGGGGCTACACCTTC.

This chain uses TRBV7-3 with TRBJ2-2; D is perhaps TRBD1 or TRBD2 (5 bases each). This CDR3 has 15 amino acids. Germline assignment: CDR1 SGHTA and CDR2 FQGTGA. Deletions cut 3 bases from V and 2 bases from J, with 10 bases between. CDR3 bases: TGTGCCAGCAGCTTCGGGGCTAGCAACACCGGGGAGCTGTTTTTT. This encodes CASSFGASNTGELFF. Drawing the rest from reference TRBV7-3 and TRBJ2-2, the complete variable domain is GAGVSQTPSNKVTEKGKYVELRCDPISGHTALYWYRQSLGQGPEFLIYFQGTGAADDSGLPNDRFFAVRPEGSVSTLKIQRTERGDSAVYLCASSFGASNTGELFFGEGSRLTVL.

The CDR3 loop is CASSVGGLGGTMGQFF. The CDR3 DNA reads as TGTGCCAGTAGTGTGGGCGGTCTCGGGGGGACCATGGGGCAGTTCTTC. The rearrangement links TRBV19 to TRBJ2-1, with 7 bases fitting TRBD2. After removal of 5 bases from V and 12 bases from J, the junction contained 19 bases not matched to a gene. CDR3 length: 16 amino acids. CDR1 is LNHDA, CDR2 SQIVND, per germline (reference sequence).

Details on this clone: The same CDR3 arises from other DNA sequences in this sample as well. The gene calls are TRBV7-9 and TRBJ2-7; 8 bases align to TRBD1. This CDR3 is 13 amino acids long. Germline-derived CDR1 and CDR2 are SEHNR and FQNEAQ (reference sequence). V lost 5 bases to trimming and J lost 4 bases; unmatched junction nucleotides: 4. CDR3 amino acids: CASSLDRGYEQYF. CDR3 nucleotide sequence: TGTGCCAGCAGCCTTGACAGGGGATACGAGCAGTACTTC.

This chain joins TRBV7-9 and TRBJ1-5; TRBD1 matches at 7 bases. Trimming cost V 3 bases and J 6 bases; bases outside gene matches: 5. Germline V gene sequence: CDR1 SEHNR, CDR2 FQNEAQ (reference sequence). CDR3 length equals 14 residues. The CDR3 DNA sequence: TGTGCCAGCAGCTTTACAGGGGCCGTTCAGCCCCAGCATTTT. Its translation is CASSFTGAVQPQHF.

The chain recombines TRBV9 with TRBJ2-5; possible D gene TRBD2, 5 bases. Per the germline V gene, CDR1 is SGDLS and CDR2 is YYNGEE. V lost 3 bases and J lost 5, with 17 bases in between. The CDR3 totals 15 residues. CDR3 loop: CASSDSRTADETQYF. CDR3 bases: TGTGCCAGCAGCGACTCAAGGACTGCGGACGAGACCCAGTACTTC.

The rearrangement uses TRBV28 and TRBJ2-1; possibly TRBD2 for D (5 bases). This CDR3 is built from 13 residues. From germline, CDR1 is MDHEN and CDR2 SYDVKM. V lost 2 bases and J lost 7, with 9 bases in between. Written as DNA, the CDR3 is TGTGCCAGCAGTTTAACTAGTCGAAATGAGCAGTTCTTC. It translates to CASSLTSRNEQFF. The whole variable domain, remainder taken from reference TRBV28 and TRBJ2-1, is DVKVTQSSRYLVKRTGEKVFLECVQDMDHENMFWYRQDPGLGLRLIYFSYDVKMKEKGDIPEGYSVSREKKERFSLILESASTNQTSMYLCASSLTSRNEQFFGPGTRLTVL.

The chain links TRBV4-1 to TRBJ2-1; the match to TRBD1 covers 7 bases. Germline assignment: CDR1 MGHRA and CDR2 YSYEKL. The CDR3 has 16 residues. J gave up 8 bases and V 3 bases, and 13 bases lay outside the gene matches. The CDR3 loop is CASSHRSRDRFDEQFF. In DNA form, the CDR3 reads TGCGCCAGCAGCCACCGGTCCCGGGACAGATTCGATGAGCAGTTCTTC.

This sequence joins TRBV5-1 and TRBJ2-7; the D gene could be TRBD1 or TRBD2 (5 bases each). The CDR3 is made up of 15 amino acids. Germline CDR1 and CDR2: SGHRS and YFSETQ. Trimming left V 6 bases short and J 2 bases short, with 18 bases between. CDR3 protein: CASKDFGTGTYEQYF. The CDR3 DNA sequence: TGCGCCAGCAAAGACTTCGGGACGGGTACCTACGAGCAGTACTTC.

The chain is built from TRBV28 and TRBJ1-3; TRBD1 agrees at 8 bases. Looked up from germline, CDR1 is MDHEN and CDR2 is SYDVKM. J lost 4 bases, V lost 6 bases, and 11 bases had no gene match. The CDR3 sequence is 16 residues long. In nucleotides, the CDR3 is TGTGCCAGCAGGACTGGCCAGGGGGCGGCGGGAAACACCATATATTTT. Amino acids: CASRTGQGAAGNTIYF.

The chain has TRBV7-9 and TRBJ2-7; D unresolved. CDR1 SEHNR and CDR2 FQNEAQ come from the germline V gene (reference sequence). The CDR3 length is 14 residues. Trimming cost V 3 bases and J 2 bases, with 11 bases left between them. CDR3 sequence: CASSFGPPAYEQYF. CDR3 DNA sequence: TGTGCCAGCAGCTTCGGACCCCCGGCCTACGAGCAGTACTTC. The entire variable domain, with the rest obtained from reference TRBV7-9 and TRBJ2-7, is as follows: DTGVSQNPRHKITKRGQNVTFRCDPISEHNRLYWYRQTLGQGPEFLTYFQNEAQLEKSRLLSDRFSAERPKGSFSTLEIQRTEQGDSAMYLCASSFGPPAYEQYFGPGTRLTVT.

Here the CDR3 DNA reads TGCGCCAGCAGCCAACCTCGGGGCGGGGGCACTGAAGCTTTCTTT. It specifies CASSQPRGGGTEAFF. The V call is TRBV4-3, the J call TRBJ1-1; D might be TRBD1 (5 bases). The CDR3 sequence is 15 residues long. Trimming took off 2 bases at V and 4 bases at J, with 14 bases between the two ends. CDR1 is LGHNA and CDR2 is YSLEER in the germline V gene.

The rearrangement uses TRBV7-8 and TRBJ2-5; TRBD2 matches 11 bases. The junction had 6 bases not matched to a gene; V was cut back by 4 bases and J by 5 bases. CDR1 and CDR2 (germline): SGHVS, FQNEAQ. This CDR3 is 15 amino acids long. The CDR3 nucleotides read TGTGCCAGCAGCTCCCTGACTAGCGGGACGGAGACCCAGTACTTC. The encoded protein is CASSSLTSGTETQYF.

The chain links TRBV2 to TRBJ1-5, with D possibly TRBD1 on 5 matching bases. CDR1 is SNHLY, CDR2 FYNNEI, per germline. CDR3 length equals 13 residues. V dropped 11 bases and J dropped 4 bases, with 15 bases sitting between them. DNA for the CDR3: TGTGCCGGGAGACAGCAGGTTAATCAGCCCCAGCATTTT. Amino acid sequence: CAGRQQVNQPQHF.

The chain combines TRBV27 with TRBJ2-1, with 13 positions matching TRBD2. The length of the CDR3 is 16 residues. V dropped 5 bases and J dropped 3; count of bases not matched to a gene: 4. Germline values: CDR1 MNHEY, CDR2 SMNVEV (reference sequence). CDR3 DNA sequence: TGTGCCAGCAGTCCGGGACTAGCGGGACTCTACAATGAGCAGTTCTTC. Protein: CASSPGLAGLYNEQFF.

J is TRBJ2-7 and V is TRBV5-6, with TRBD2 matching over 9 bases. This CDR3 has 16 residues. Per germline, CDR1 SGHDT and CDR2 YYEEEE. With V trimmed by 0 bases and J by 3 bases, 7 bases remained unmatched. The CDR3 reads CASSLEGSGSVYEQYF. In nucleotides, the CDR3 is TGTGCCAGCAGCTTGGAGGGTAGCGGGAGTGTCTACGAGCAGTACTTC.

Regarding this clone: The same CDR3 is also encoded by other DNA sequences in this sample. CDR3 loop: CASSDSSYEQYF. CDR3 bases: TGTGCCAGTAGTGACTCAAGTTACGAGCAGTACTTC. The chain carries TRBV19 and TRBJ2-7; D is unresolved. V lost 5 bases to trimming and J lost 4 bases, with 9 bases between them. This CDR3 has 12 residues. Germline V lookup: CDR1 LNHDA, CDR2 SQIVND (reference sequence).

In DNA form, the CDR3 reads TGCGCCAGCAGCCGCCTGACCGGGACAGGCAACACCGGGGAGCTGTTTTTT. This gives the protein CASSRLTGTGNTGELFF. The rearrangement uses TRBV4-3 and TRBJ2-2; 8 nucleotides align to TRBD1. From germline, CDR1 is LGHNA and CDR2 YSLEER. This CDR3 has 17 residues. The V and J ends lost 4 bases and 2 bases, in that order; junction bases with no gene match: 9.

This rearrangement joins TRBV9 to TRBJ1-1; D is undetermined. This CDR3 is built from 18 residues. CDR1 and CDR2 from the germline V gene are SGDLS and YYNGEE. Trimming removed 2 bases from V and 0 bases from J, with 20 bases in between. CDR3: CASSVSRNGPKLNTEAFF. The CDR3, as DNA: TGTGCCAGCAGCGTCTCTCGAAATGGACCTAAGCTGAACACTGAAGCTTTCTTT.

The V and J genes are TRBV4-3 and TRBJ1-2; D uncertain. Deletions cut 7 bases from V and 3 bases from J, with 18 bases between. Germline CDR1 and CDR2: LGHNA and YSLEER. The CDR3 consists of 15 residues. The CDR3 loop reads CASNNGEGEDYGYTF. CDR3 DNA: TGCGCCAGCAACAACGGGGAGGGCGAAGACTATGGCTACACCTTC.

The chain joins TRBV7-8 to TRBJ1-5; D might be TRBD1 (6 bases). From germline, CDR1 is SGHVS and CDR2 FQNEAQ. The CDR3 has 18 amino acids. Deletions cut 0 bases from V and 2 bases from J, with 17 bases between. The CDR3 loop reads CASSLAGDIRIGNQPQHF. CDR3 DNA: TGTGCCAGCAGCTTAGCGGGGGACATCCGAATAGGCAATCAGCCCCAGCATTTT.

A note on this clone: This sample also contains other DNA sequences that code for the same CDR3. The chain recombines TRBV28 with TRBJ2-7; D unclear. Per germline, CDR1 MDHEN and CDR2 SYDVKM. V lost 6 bases to trimming and J lost 2 bases, with 5 bases between them. The CDR3 runs 11 residues. The CDR3 here is CASSPAYEQYF. The CDR3, as DNA: TGTGCCAGCAGCCCGGCCTACGAGCAGTACTTC.

The table lists this clone with a count of one. The chain has TRBV6-5 and TRBJ2-7, with 10 bases matching TRBD1. Germline values: CDR1 MNHEY, CDR2 SVGAGI. V lost 2 bases and J lost 4; bases outside the gene matches: 8. The length of the CDR3 is 16 residues. The CDR3 is CASSYEGTGEGYEQYF. As DNA, the CDR3 is TGTGCCAGCAGTTACGAGGGGACAGGGGAGGGATACGAGCAGTACTTC.

This sequence joins TRBV7-9 and TRBJ2-2; 9 bases map to TRBD1. The CDR3 contains 19 residues. V was pared by 4 bases and J by 7 bases, with 19 bases of the junction left unmatched. The V gene's germline CDR1 is SEHNR and CDR2 FQNEAQ (reference sequence). The CDR3 region has the DNA TGTGCCAGCAGCTCTCCGGGACAGGGCCCACACCCACCTTTCGGGGAGCTGTTTTTT. This codes for CASSSPGQGPHPPFGELFF.

V gene TRBV4-3 combines with J gene TRBJ1-3; no clear D gene. Trimming took 3 bases from V and 4 from J, leaving 13 bases between them. The CDR3 spans 15 residues. Germline CDR1 and CDR2: LGHNA and YSLEER. In DNA form, the CDR3 reads TGCGCCAGCAGCCAGGGTTTAACGGTAGGAAACACCATATATTTT. It translates to CASSQGLTVGNTIYF.

The rearrangement joins TRBV5-6 to TRBJ2-1; 9 nucleotides match TRBD2. The CDR3 length is 14 residues. Germline assignment: CDR1 SGHDT and CDR2 YYEEEE. With V trimmed by 4 bases and J by 6 bases, 5 bases remained unmatched. CDR3 sequence reads: CASSQGLAINEQFF. CDR3 coding DNA: TGTGCCAGCAGCCAGGGACTAGCCATCAATGAGCAGTTCTTC.

This clone showed up just once. The sample has other DNA sequences that encode this CDR3 too. The V and J genes are TRBV19 and TRBJ2-7; 8 positions match TRBD1. The CDR3 runs 14 residues. Germline CDR1 reads LNHDA; CDR2 reads SQIVND (reference sequence). After removal of 5 bases from V and 0 bases from J, the junction contained 3 bases not matched to a gene. CDR3: CASSAGTGSYEQYF. The CDR3 DNA reads TGTGCCAGTAGTGCCGGGACAGGCTCCTACGAGCAGTACTTC.